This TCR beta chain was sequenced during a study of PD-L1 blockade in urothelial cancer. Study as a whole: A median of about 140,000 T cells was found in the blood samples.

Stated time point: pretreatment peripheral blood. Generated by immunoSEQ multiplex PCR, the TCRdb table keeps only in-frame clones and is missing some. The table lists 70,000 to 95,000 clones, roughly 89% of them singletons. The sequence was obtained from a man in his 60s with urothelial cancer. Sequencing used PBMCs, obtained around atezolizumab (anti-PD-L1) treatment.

The CDR3 DNA follows: TGTGCCAGCAGCCAATTATCAGGGGGCGGGAACACTGAAGCTTTCTTT. This sequence encodes CASSQLSGGGNTEAFF. The chain carries TRBV16 and TRBJ1-1; TRBD1 matches 8 bases. The CDR3 contains 16 residues. Germline V lookup: CDR1 KGHSY, CDR2 FQNENV. V was pared by 1 base and J by 1 base, with 5 bases of the junction left unmatched.